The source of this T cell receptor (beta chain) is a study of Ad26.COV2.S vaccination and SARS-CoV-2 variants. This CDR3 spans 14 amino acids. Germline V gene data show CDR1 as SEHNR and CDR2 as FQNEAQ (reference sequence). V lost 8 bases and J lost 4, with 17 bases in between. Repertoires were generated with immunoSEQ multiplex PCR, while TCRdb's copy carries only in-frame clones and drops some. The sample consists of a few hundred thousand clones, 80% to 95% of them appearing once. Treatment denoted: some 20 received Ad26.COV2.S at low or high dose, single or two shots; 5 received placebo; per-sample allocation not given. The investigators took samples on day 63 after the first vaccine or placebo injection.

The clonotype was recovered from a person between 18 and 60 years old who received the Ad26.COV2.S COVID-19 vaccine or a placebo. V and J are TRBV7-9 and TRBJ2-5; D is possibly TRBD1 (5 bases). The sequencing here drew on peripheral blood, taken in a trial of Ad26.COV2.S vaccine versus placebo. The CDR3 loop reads CASRGQGWGETQYF. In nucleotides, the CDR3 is TGTGCCAGCCGTGGGCAGGGCTGGGGAGAGACCCAGTACTTC.